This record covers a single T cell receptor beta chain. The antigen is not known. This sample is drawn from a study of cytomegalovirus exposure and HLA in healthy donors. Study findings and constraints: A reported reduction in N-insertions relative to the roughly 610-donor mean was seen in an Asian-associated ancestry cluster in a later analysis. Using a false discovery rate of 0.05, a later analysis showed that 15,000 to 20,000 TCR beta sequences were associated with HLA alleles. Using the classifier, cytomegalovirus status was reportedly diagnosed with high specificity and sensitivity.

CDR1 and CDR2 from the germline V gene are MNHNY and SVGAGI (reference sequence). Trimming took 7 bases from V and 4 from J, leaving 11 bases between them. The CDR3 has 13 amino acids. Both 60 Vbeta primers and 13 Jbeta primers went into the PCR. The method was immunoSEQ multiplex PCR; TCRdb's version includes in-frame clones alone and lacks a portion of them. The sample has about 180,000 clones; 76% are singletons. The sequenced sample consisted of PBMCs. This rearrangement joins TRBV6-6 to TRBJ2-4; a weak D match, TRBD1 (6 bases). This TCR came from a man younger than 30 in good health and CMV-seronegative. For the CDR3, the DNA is TGTGCCAGCATATCCGGACAGAAAAACATTCAGTACTTC. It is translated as CASISGQKNIQYF.